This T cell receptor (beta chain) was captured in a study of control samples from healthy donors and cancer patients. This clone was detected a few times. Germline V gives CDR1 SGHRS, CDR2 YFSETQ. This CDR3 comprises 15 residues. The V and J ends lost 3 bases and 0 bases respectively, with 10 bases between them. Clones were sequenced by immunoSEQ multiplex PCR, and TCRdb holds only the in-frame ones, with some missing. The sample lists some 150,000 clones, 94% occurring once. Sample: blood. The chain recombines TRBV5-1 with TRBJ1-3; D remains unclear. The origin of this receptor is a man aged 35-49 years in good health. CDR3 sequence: CASSYGGSSGNTIYF. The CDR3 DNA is TGCGCCAGCAGCTATGGTGGGAGCTCTGGAAACACCATATATTTT.